These 19 T cell receptor beta chains originate from one sample sequenced in a study of regulatory T cells in long-lasting Graves disease. Time point denoted: newly diagnosed GD, antithyroid drugs for less than 3 months. After RNA was extracted from PBMCs, the TCR library was made from it. Libraries of TCR beta came from iRepertoire HTBI primers plus Arm-PCR of CDR3 regions. From the multiplex PCR reads, TCRdb called clonotypes with MiXCR, one entry per CDR3 protein. The table includes about 470,000 distinct CDR3 sequences, under 15% detected once. These data also featured in a second study, about T cells in Graves' hyperthyroidism and ophthalmopathy.

The sample here was peripheral blood mononuclear cells (PBMCs), taken at new diagnosis, from a patient treated with antithyroid drugs. Every receptor here comes from a woman in her 30s with Graves disease.

This clonotype appeared a few times. The J gene is TRBJ1-4, the V gene TRBV27; possible D gene TRBD1, 6 bases. The V end was cut by 6 bases, the J end by 4 bases, with 15 bases between. Germline lookup yields CDR1 MNHEY and CDR2 SMNVEV (reference sequence). The CDR3 contains 15 residues. This CDR3 is CASRGGAAYNEKLFF. The CDR3 DNA sequence: TGTGCCAGCAGAGGGGGGGCAGCCTATAATGAAAAACTGTTTTTT.

This clonotype was detected ten times or more. The V and J genes are TRBV12-3 or TRBV12-4 and TRBJ1-6; D not resolved. Trimming took 7 bases from V and 0 from J, leaving 7 bases between them. The CDR3 runs to 14 residues. The CDR3 here is CASTSSSYNSPLHF. CDR3 in DNA: TGTGCCAGCACCTCAAGCTCCTATAATTCACCCCTCCACTTT.

Comments on this clonotype: This clone may be a read error of a much larger clone one base away. A read error is likely, as this CDR3 ends without the conserved phenylalanine or tryptophan. The chain combines TRBV7-8 with TRBJ1-1; possible D gene TRBD1, 6 bases. The CDR3 is 13 amino acids. V was clipped by 10 bases and J by 3 bases, with 15 bases between them. Germline values: CDR1 SGHVS, CDR2 FQNEAQ. CDR3 protein: CATDTGLHTEAFL. The CDR3 bases are TGTGCCACCGATACAGGGCTGCACACTGAAGCTTTCCTT.

In this sample, this clonotype turned up many times. V usage is TRBV5-1 and J usage is TRBJ1-1, with 8 bases identical to TRBD1. Germline V gives CDR1 SGHRS, CDR2 YFSETQ. Losses at the gene ends were 3 bases for V and 1 base for J; bases not matched to a gene: 11. The CDR3 consists of 17 residues. CDR3 protein: CASSWGRQGFRNTEAFF. Written as DNA, the CDR3 is TGCGCCAGCAGCTGGGGTCGACAGGGGTTTAGGAACACTGAAGCTTTCTTT. Using reference TRBV5-1 and TRBJ1-1 for the parts outside the CDR3, the full variable domain is KAGVTQTPRYLIKTRGQQVTLSCSPISGHRSVSWYQQTPGQGLQFLFEYFSETQRNKGNFPGRFSGRQFSNSRSEMNVSTLELGDSALYLCASSWGRQGFRNTEAFFGQGTRLTVV.

The V and J genes are TRBV18 and TRBJ1-4; D is undetermined. The CDR3 runs 13 residues. The V gene's germline CDR1 is KGHSH and CDR2 LQKENI. Trimming took 4 bases from V and 8 from J, leaving 11 bases between them. CDR3 DNA sequence: TGTGCCAGCTCACAGGTTGCCCGGGAAAAACTGTTTTTT. This encodes CASSQVAREKLFF.

The V call is TRBV27, the J call TRBJ2-6; TRBD1 is a possible D gene (6 bases). The CDR3 totals 18 residues. Per the germline V gene, CDR1 is MNHEY and CDR2 is SMNVEV (reference sequence). V lost 8 bases to trimming and J lost 0 bases, with 20 bases between them. The CDR3 here is CASPERDKRTSGANVLTF. CDR3 nucleotides: TGTGCCAGCCCTGAACGGGACAAACGGACCTCTGGGGCCAACGTCCTGACTTTC.

This clonotype was seen many times. The rearrangement joins TRBV27 to TRBJ2-3, with 7 bases lining up with TRBD2. The germline CDR1 and CDR2 sequences are MNHEY and SMNVEV (reference sequence). The CDR3 spans 15 residues. The ends lost 5 bases at V and 2 bases at J; junction bases unmatched: 7. The CDR3: CASSLGGGDTDTQYF. DNA for the CDR3: TGTGCCAGCAGTCTTGGGGGGGGGGACACAGATACGCAGTATTTT.

This clonotype was picked up a small number of times. This chain links TRBV3-1 with TRBJ2-5; no definite D call. V lost 5 bases, J lost 5 bases, and 15 bases lay in between. Germline lookup yields CDR1 LGHDT and CDR2 YNNKEL (reference sequence). There are 14 residues in the CDR3. CDR3 coding DNA: TGTGCCAGCAGCTCCCAATGGGGTTTGGAGACCCAGTACTTC. It encodes CASSSQWGLETQYF.

This clonotype has a count of ten or more. The chain employs TRBV11-2 and TRBJ2-7; D is uncertain. V lost 5 bases, J lost 7 bases, and 9 bases lay in between. Germline CDR1 is SGHAT and CDR2 is FQNNGV. The CDR3 has 11 residues. CDR3 bases: TGTGCCAGCAGCCCCGACCATGAGCAGTACTTC. It specifies CASSPDHEQYF.

This clonotype was picked up many times. The chain uses TRBV11-3 and TRBJ2-4; the D call may be TRBD1 or TRBD2 (5 bases each). Germline-derived CDR1 and CDR2 are SGHNT and YENEEA. This CDR3 has 18 amino acids. Deletions cut 4 bases from V and 3 bases from J, with 22 bases between. In DNA, the CDR3 is TGTGCCAGCAGCTCCTACAGGTTGGGAGCTCGTGGCAAAAACATTCAGTACTTC. This sequence encodes CASSSYRLGARGKNIQYF.

The sample holds a few counts of this clonotype. The chain carries TRBV4-1 and TRBJ1-5; 10 nucleotides agree with TRBD1. The trim removed 0 bases at V and 7 bases at J, leaving 6 bases unmatched. This CDR3 comprises 16 residues. Germline CDR1 is MGHRA and CDR2 is YSYEKL. The CDR3 is CASSQDRDRGNQPQHF. The CDR3 DNA reads TGCGCCAGCAGCCAAGACAGGGACAGGGGAAACCAGCCCCAGCATTTT.

This clonotype occurred many times. CDR3: CASSLTVRTSDAQATQYF. The CDR3 DNA sequence: TGTGCCAGCAGCCTCACCGTAAGGACTAGCGACGCGCAAGCTACGCAGTATTTT. The chain is built from TRBV2 and TRBJ2-3; TRBD2 aligns across 9 bases. This CDR3 contains 18 residues. The germline V gene has CDR1 SNHLY and CDR2 FYNNEI. The V and J ends lost 6 bases and 8 bases, in that order; junction bases with no gene match: 21.

This clonotype was picked up a small number of times. Written as DNA, the CDR3 is TGCGCCAGCAGCTATGCCGGGACAGATGAAAAACTGTTTTTT. Translation: CASSYAGTDEKLFF. The chain recombines TRBV5-1 with TRBJ1-4, with 7 bases matching TRBD1. The V gene end was trimmed by 3 bases and the J gene end by 6 bases; junction bases not matched to a gene: 5. The CDR3 is 14 residues long. CDR1 SGHRS and CDR2 YFSETQ come from the germline V gene.

This clonotype was seen more than once but under ten times. J is TRBJ2-2 and V is TRBV2, with TRBD1 matching 9 bases. The germline gives CDR1 SNHLY, CDR2 FYNNEI. This CDR3 is built from 15 residues. The V gene end was trimmed by 5 bases and the J gene end by 5 bases; junction bases not matched to a gene: 6. In nucleotides, the CDR3 is TGTGCCAGCAGTTATGGACAGGGGAGAACCGGGGAGCTGTTTTTT. Its protein is CASSYGQGRTGELFF. The variable domain in full, completed from reference TRBV2 and TRBJ2-2, reads EPEVTQTPSHQVTQMGQEVILRCVPISNHLYFYWYRQILGQKVEFLVSFYNNEISEKSEIFDDQFSVERPDGSNFTLKIRSTKLEDSAMYFCASSYGQGRTGELFFGEGSRLTVL.

This clonotype occurred many times. V gene TRBV2 combines with J gene TRBJ1-5, with unresolved D. The CDR3 spans 15 residues. CDR1 is SNHLY and CDR2 is FYNNEI in the germline V gene. V gave up 2 bases and J gave up 7 bases, with 15 bases separating them. The CDR3 DNA reads TGTGCCAGCAGTGAACGGGTAGCCAAAGGACAGCCCCAGCATTTT. It specifies CASSERVAKGQPQHF. Supplemented by reference TRBV2 and TRBJ1-5, the full variable domain reads EPEVTQTPSHQVTQMGQEVILRCVPISNHLYFYWYRQILGQKVEFLVSFYNNEISEKSEIFDDQFSVERPDGSNFTLKIRSTKLEDSAMYFCASSERVAKGQPQHFGDGTRLSIL.

J is TRBJ2-7 and V is TRBV7-7, with D possibly TRBD1 on 5 matching bases. Germline V gene data show CDR1 as SSHAT and CDR2 as FNYEAQ (reference sequence). Trimming took off 0 bases at V and 3 bases at J, with 9 bases between the two ends. The length of the CDR3 is 14 residues. The CDR3 region is CASSLAPGFYEQYF. The CDR3, as DNA: TGTGCCAGCAGCTTAGCGCCAGGGTTCTACGAGCAGTACTTC.

This clonotype showed up many times. J is TRBJ2-5 and V is TRBV12-3 or TRBV12-4; D remains unclear. V was cut by 4 bases and J by 1 base, with 4 bases left in between. There are 12 residues in the CDR3. CDR3: CASSSLQETQYF. CDR3 DNA sequence: TGTGCCAGCAGTTCCCTCCAAGAGACCCAGTACTTC.

This clonotype showed up many times. The chain is built from TRBV28 and TRBJ2-5, with a tentative D call TRBD1 (6 bases). The CDR3 contains 15 residues. Germline lookup yields CDR1 MDHEN and CDR2 SYDVKM. V dropped 5 bases and J dropped 5 bases, with 18 bases sitting between them. CDR3 loop: CASSIPLQGLETQYF. The CDR3 DNA reads TGTGCCAGCAGTATCCCCCTACAGGGATTGGAGACCCAGTACTTC.

This clonotype was found a few times. The chain uses TRBV2 and TRBJ2-5; 9 bases are a match to TRBD2. V was pared by 9 bases and J by 4 bases, with 6 bases of the junction left unmatched. Germline loops: CDR1 SNHLY, CDR2 FYNNEI. The length of the CDR3 is 13 residues. CDR3 residues: CARGREGGETQYF. As DNA, the CDR3 is TGTGCCAGAGGGCGGGAGGGGGGAGAGACCCAGTACTTC.